Detailed here is one TCR beta chain. Its antigen is not identified. Other DNA sequences from this sample encode an identical CDR3 as well. This entry comes from a study of shared clonotypes between healthy human individuals. Cells designated naive CD8 were CD45RO-negative and were positively selected for CCR7, with terminally differentiated effector memory CD45RA+ cells excluded. How the authors handled the data: Filtering differed for immunoSEQ, which gave only junction sequences without quality scores. The assay was immunoSEQ multiplex PCR, and TCRdb's table has in-frame clones only and misses some. The V and J calls and clone size were taken over from that table, and D and trimming were inferred from the DNA. The sample holds about 2 million clones, about 95% seen once. Overall study findings and caveats: Some clonotypes were shared by all four sorted-subset donors, while others were not shared. The non-shared ones had lower generation probabilities than the shared ones. Researchers found naive subsets generally carried larger estimated richness than memory subsets.

Sequenced material: naive CD8+ T cells sorted from blood. This receptor was obtained from a man younger than 35 in good health.

The CDR3, as DNA: TGCGCCAGCAGCCCCCGACAGGGGGATGAAAAACTGTTTTTT. This translates into CASSPRQGDEKLFF. V is TRBV4-1 and J is TRBJ1-4; TRBD1 matches 9 bases. The CDR3 covers 14 residues. V lost 4 bases, J lost 6 bases, and 3 bases stayed unmatched. Germline CDR1 reads MGHRA; CDR2 reads YSYEKL.